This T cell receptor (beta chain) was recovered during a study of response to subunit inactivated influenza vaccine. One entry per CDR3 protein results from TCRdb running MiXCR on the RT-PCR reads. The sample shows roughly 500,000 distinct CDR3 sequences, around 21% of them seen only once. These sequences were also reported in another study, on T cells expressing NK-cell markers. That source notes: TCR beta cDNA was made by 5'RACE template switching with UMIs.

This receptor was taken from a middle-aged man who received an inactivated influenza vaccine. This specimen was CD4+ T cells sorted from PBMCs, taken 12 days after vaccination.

The CDR3 coding sequence is TGTGCCAGCATGGGGACAGCGAACACTGAAGCTTTCTTT. Translating it yields CASMGTANTEAFF. V and J are TRBV3-1 and TRBJ1-1; 7 nucleotides agree with TRBD1. The CDR3 length is 13 residues. Trimming removed 7 bases from V and 1 base from J; junction bases left unmatched: 3. Germline CDR1 reads LGHDT; CDR2 reads YNNKEL (reference sequence).